This T cell receptor (beta chain) is drawn from a study of blood T cell repertoires in COVID-19. Across the study: The United States, Italy and Spain were the sources of the acute and convalescent COVID-19 samples. Sample material is recorded as cDNA or gDNA derived from T cells, B-cell-depleted T cells, or PBMCs.

Original analysis: Scientists estimated how many nucleated cells there were by amplifying reference gene primers. Produced via immunoSEQ multiplex PCR; TCRdb's table is partial and in-frame only. V and J calls and clone size are as listed in that table; D and trimming were resolved from the DNA. The sample carries roughly 220,000 clones, under 90% recorded once. V was clipped by 2 bases and J by 7 bases, with 11 bases between them. CDR1 is MNHNY and CDR2 is SVGAGI in the germline V gene (reference sequence). The CDR3 is 13 residues long. J is TRBJ2-5 and V is TRBV6-6; D may be TRBD1 (6 bases). Sequenced material: peripheral blood. This TCR came from a man aged 25-40 years with active or convalescent COVID-19. The CDR3 nucleotides read TGTGCCAGCAGTTACGACAGGACGGGGACCCAGTACTTC. Translated: CASSYDRTGTQYF.